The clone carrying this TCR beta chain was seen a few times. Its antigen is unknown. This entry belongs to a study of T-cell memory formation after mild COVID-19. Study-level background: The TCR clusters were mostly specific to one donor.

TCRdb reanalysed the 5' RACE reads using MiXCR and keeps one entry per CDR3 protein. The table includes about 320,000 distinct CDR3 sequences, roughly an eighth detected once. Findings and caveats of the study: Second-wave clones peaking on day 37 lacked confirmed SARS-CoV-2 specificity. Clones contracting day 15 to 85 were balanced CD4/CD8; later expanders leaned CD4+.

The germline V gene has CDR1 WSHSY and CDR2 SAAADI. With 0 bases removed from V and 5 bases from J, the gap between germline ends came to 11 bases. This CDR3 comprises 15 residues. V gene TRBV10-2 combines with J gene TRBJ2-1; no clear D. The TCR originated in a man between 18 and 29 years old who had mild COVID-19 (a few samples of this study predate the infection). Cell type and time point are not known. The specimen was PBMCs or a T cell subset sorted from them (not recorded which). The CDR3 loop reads CASSESQPAHNEQFF. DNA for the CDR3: TGCGCCAGCAGTGAGTCGCAACCTGCGCACAATGAGCAGTTCTTC.